The present T cell receptor beta chain was sequenced within a study of spatial heterogeneity in lung cancer. Study-level background: A T cell module score from matched bulk RNA-seq correlated strongly with TCR transcript counts in tumor regions.

Germline V gene data show CDR1 as SEHNR and CDR2 as FQNEAQ (reference sequence). Trimming removed 5 bases from V and 0 bases from J; junction bases left unmatched: 7. This CDR3 contains 17 residues. TCRdb reprocessed the 5' RACE reads via MiXCR and lists one record per CDR3 protein. The table lists about 13,000 distinct CDR3 sequences, 3% to 4% of them singletons. This clonotype has a count of ten or more. The antigen is unknown. The time point was: sample taken at primary tumor resection. Donors were around 70 untreated early-stage non-small cell lung cancer patients. Study-wide points: Counts of expanded intratumoral alpha and beta TCRs tracked tumor mutation counts. The authors estimated that about 7% of tumor T cells were covered for alpha chains and roughly 12% for beta chains.

The chain uses TRBV7-9 and TRBJ2-4; TRBD1 agrees at 10 bases. Sequencing used lung tumor tissue, obtained at surgery. The TCR sequence derives from a male donor with early-stage non-small cell lung cancer. DNA for the CDR3: TGTGCCAGCAGCGATAGAGGGACAGGGGAAGCCAAAAACATTCAGTACTTC. Translation gives CASSDRGTGEAKNIQYF.